This entry is about one T cell receptor (beta chain). As yet, its antigen is unknown. Sequencing used immunoSEQ multiplex PCR; TCRdb keeps in-frame clones, though not all of them. Of several thousand clones in the sample, 64% were seen once. In germline, CDR1 is SGHKS, CDR2 YYEKEE (reference sequence). This CDR3 spans 16 amino acids. Trimming stripped 4 bases from V and 1 base from J, with 17 bases between. The sample belongs to a study of CD8 T cell repertoires and HIV-1 epitope variants. The overall study: Controls were a CMV, EBV and flu peptide pool, Ebola AY9 negative control, and no-peptide well. Tested: three Gag epitope families, Nef HW9 and YT9.

Study-level findings and limits: Nef KF9 drew about 5 clonotypes and HW9 one, without TAALDMSHF responses.

This chain uses TRBV5-5 with TRBJ2-5; D not resolved. The sequenced material came from cultured CD8+ T cells derived from PBMCs. This clonotype originated in a male donor with HIV. CDR3 protein: CASSPYGVRVQETQYF. In DNA, the CDR3 is TGTGCCAGCAGCCCCTATGGTGTCCGGGTCCAAGAGACCCAGTACTTC. Together with reference TRBV5-5 and TRBJ2-5, the CDR3 gives the full variable domain: DAGVTQSPTHLIKTRGQQVTLRCSPISGHKSVSWYQQVLGQGPQFIFQYYEKEERGRGNFPDRFSARQFPNYSSELNVNALLLGDSALYLCASSPYGVRVQETQYFGPGTRLLVL.